The subject of this entry is one T cell receptor (beta chain). Its antigen remains unidentified. TCRdb's copy holds only in-frame clones and misses some; the assay was immunoSEQ multiplex PCR. Of about 140,000 clones in the sample, roughly three quarters were seen once. The sample comes from a study of cytotoxic CD8 clonotypes in ibrutinib-treated CLL. General study results and limits: Clonality measured at baseline exceeded age-matched healthy donors, tracking circulating CD8+ T-cell counts.

This specimen consisted of PBMCs, obtained after 24 months of ibrutinib treatment. The clonotype was recovered from a human donor with chronic lymphocytic leukemia.

The CDR3 DNA sequence: TGTGCCAGCAGAACCGTGGCGGGGAACACCGGGGAGCTGTTTTTT. Its protein is CASRTVAGNTGELFF. V and J are TRBV7-9 and TRBJ2-2, with a tentative D call TRBD2 (5 bases). V was trimmed by 6 bases and J by 1 base, leaving 12 bases between them. Germline V lookup: CDR1 SEHNR, CDR2 FQNEAQ (reference sequence). The CDR3 consists of 15 residues.